The present entry profiles one T cell receptor beta chain with its context. This entry comes from a study of blood T cell repertoires in COVID-19. About the study: Acute-phase and convalescent COVID-19 samples originated in the United States, Italy and Spain.

TCRdb keeps only in-frame clones here, not all; method: immunoSEQ multiplex PCR. Counted here are approximately 200,000 clones, about 91% occurring once; the ten biggest clones make up roughly 4.2%. The V end was cut by 0 bases, the J end by 5 bases, with 9 bases between. The CDR3 sequence is 14 residues long. The germline gives CDR1 SGDLS, CDR2 YYNGEE. The origin of this receptor is a woman in her 30s with acute or convalescent COVID-19. Sequenced input: peripheral blood. This rearrangement joins TRBV9 to TRBJ2-1; D might be TRBD2 (6 bases). CDR3 nucleotide sequence: TGTGCCAGCAGCGTAGGTGGGAGGAACAATGAGCAGTTCTTC. Its translation: CASSVGGRNNEQFF.